This T cell receptor (beta chain) was identified during a study of CD8 T cells in ankylosing spondylitis. The CDR3 is 15 amino acids. CDR1 and CDR2 from the germline V gene are DFQATT and SNEGSKA (reference sequence). V shed 4 bases, J shed 6 bases, and the junction held 7 bases outside the gene matches. The table lists this clonotype with many counts. The antigen is undetermined. Study observations and caveats: Blood of patients with ankylosing spondylitis appeared to be characterized by a TCR beta motif of several highly homologous variants. Certain motif variants had earlier been reported in reactive arthritis synovial fluid and blood. Disease-linked clones, CD8+, were relatively rare in peripheral blood.

MiXCR was run by TCRdb on the 5' RACE reads, yielding one entry per CDR3 protein. Here the sample spans some 150,000 distinct CDR3 sequences, roughly 44% being singletons. This chain links TRBV20-1 with TRBJ2-1, with 12 bases identical to TRBD2. The source material was synovial fluid, either unsorted or a sorted T cell fraction (not recorded which). The clonotype comes from a male donor with ankylosing spondylitis. CDR3 in DNA: TGCAGTGCTACCCGACTAGCGGGAGACCTCAATGAGCAGTTCTTC. Its protein is CSATRLAGDLNEQFF.